This T cell receptor (beta chain) appears in the sequencing data of a study of control samples from healthy donors and cancer patients. Produced via immunoSEQ multiplex PCR; TCRdb's table is partial and in-frame only. This sample has nearly 40,000 clones; about 90% occur once, and the top ten carry around 4%. V lost 0 bases, J lost 10 bases, and 10 bases stayed unmatched. Per germline, CDR1 SGHKS and CDR2 YYEKEE (reference sequence). The CDR3 runs to 16 residues. Material: blood. The TCR originated in a woman in her forties or fifties in good health. The chain joins TRBV5-5 to TRBJ2-1, with 10 bases identical to TRBD2. The CDR3 region is CASSLVPAGGLGEQFF. The CDR3 DNA sequence: TGTGCCAGCAGCTTGGTTCCAGCGGGGGGGCTTGGAGAGCAGTTCTTC. The complete variable domain, with remaining parts taken from reference TRBV5-5 and TRBJ2-1, reads DAGVTQSPTHLIKTRGQQVTLRCSPISGHKSVSWYQQVLGQGPQFIFQYYEKEERGRGNFPDRFSARQFPNYSSELNVNALLLGDSALYLCASSLVPAGGLGEQFFGPGTRLTVL.